A selection of T cell receptor beta chains follows, all from one sample in a study of siplizumab effects on memory and regulatory T cells. Clones were read by immunoSEQ multiplex PCR, and TCRdb kept only the in-frame ones, dropping some. The data contain about 100,000 clones, about 91% of them singletons. Material for sequencing was Tregs sorted from blood. Receptors originate from a human donor in good health. CDR3s include the opening cysteine and the closing phenylalanine or tryptophan. Each record gives: D gene, CDR3 length, clone size, V gene, J gene, CDR3 protein, CDR3 DNA. D genes are given only for firm matches. Part of the rows lack a size; the others show once, few, many or a class for expanded clones.

d_gene: .; len: 12; abundance: .; v_gene: TRBV29-1; j_gene: TRBJ2-5; CDR3aa: CSVLAFDGTQYF; CDR3nt: TGCAGCGTACTAGCATTTGACGGGACCCAGTACTTC
d_gene: TRBD2; len: 13; abundance: .; v_gene: TRBV7-9; j_gene: TRBJ2-1; CDR3aa: CASRAGGGNEQFF; CDR3nt: TGTGCCAGCAGAGCGGGAGGAGGCAATGAGCAGTTCTTC
d_gene: TRBD1; len: 16; abundance: few; v_gene: TRBV27; j_gene: TRBJ1-1; CDR3aa: CASSIKTGVMNTEAFF; CDR3nt: TGTGCCAGCAGTATTAAGACAGGGGTGATGAACACTGAAGCTTTCTTT
d_gene: .; len: 22; abundance: .; v_gene: TRBV21-1; j_gene: TRBJ1-3; CDR3aa: CASSKGYLVRGGSGGSGNTIYF; CDR3nt: TGTGCCAGCAGCAAGGGGTACCTGGTCCGGGGAGGGTCAGGGGGGTCTGGAAACACCATATATTTT
d_gene: .; len: 15; abundance: .; v_gene: TRBV5-4; j_gene: TRBJ2-1; CDR3aa: CASSLGAGSYNEQFF; CDR3nt: TGTGCCAGCAGCTTGGGGGCCGGCTCCTACAATGAGCAGTTCTTC
d_gene: TRBD1; len: 14; abundance: .; v_gene: TRBV19; j_gene: TRBJ1-2; CDR3aa: CASSSRGRVYGYTF; CDR3nt: TGTGCCAGTAGTAGCAGGGGGCGTGTGTATGGCTACACCTTC
d_gene: .; len: 14; abundance: .; v_gene: TRBV28; j_gene: TRBJ2-2; CDR3aa: CASSLWRGTGELFF; CDR3nt: TGTGCCAGCAGTTTATGGCGGGGAACCGGGGAGCTGTTTTTT
d_gene: TRBD1; len: 16; abundance: .; v_gene: TRBV29-1; j_gene: TRBJ2-3; CDR3aa: CSVVITGGGATDTQYF; CDR3nt: TGCAGCGTCGTAATTACAGGGGGAGGTGCCACAGATACGCAGTATTTT
d_gene: TRBD2; len: 14; abundance: .; v_gene: TRBV5-1; j_gene: TRBJ2-5; CDR3aa: CASSPGLAEETQYF; CDR3nt: TGCGCCAGCAGCCCGGGACTAGCGGAAGAGACCCAGTACTTC
d_gene: .; len: 14; abundance: .; v_gene: TRBV6-1; j_gene: TRBJ1-2; CDR3aa: CASSERTENYGYTF; CDR3nt: TGTGCCAGCAGTGAGAGGACAGAAAACTATGGCTACACCTTC
d_gene: TRBD2; len: 13; abundance: .; v_gene: TRBV30; j_gene: TRBJ2-7; CDR3aa: CAWSASGKGEQYF; CDR3nt: TGTGCCTGGAGTGCTAGCGGGAAGGGGGAGCAGTACTTC
d_gene: TRBD2; len: 16; abundance: .; v_gene: TRBV2; j_gene: TRBJ2-2; CDR3aa: CASRLTSGKNTGELFF; CDR3nt: TGTGCCAGCAGACTTACTAGCGGAAAGAACACCGGGGAGCTGTTTTTT
d_gene: .; len: 12; abundance: .; v_gene: TRBV5-1; j_gene: TRBJ2-3; CDR3aa: CASSSDEDTQYF; CDR3nt: TGCGCCAGCAGCTCAGATGAAGATACGCAGTATTTT
d_gene: .; len: 12; abundance: .; v_gene: TRBV11-2; j_gene: TRBJ2-3; CDR3aa: CASSLSTDTQYF; CDR3nt: TGTGCCAGCAGCCTTAGCACAGATACGCAGTATTTT
d_gene: TRBD2; len: 18; abundance: .; v_gene: TRBV27; j_gene: TRBJ2-7; CDR3aa: CASSLSVSGGSFSYEQYF; CDR3nt: TGTGCCAGCAGTTTATCCGTTTCGGGGGGTTCTTTCTCCTACGAGCAGTACTTC
d_gene: .; len: 11; abundance: .; v_gene: TRBV18; j_gene: TRBJ2-3; CDR3aa: CASSDRGTQYF; CDR3nt: TGTGCCAGCTCCGATAGGGGTACGCAGTATTTT
d_gene: .; len: 13; abundance: once; v_gene: TRBV7-3; j_gene: TRBJ2-7; CDR3aa: CASSRGRDYEQYF; CDR3nt: TGTGCCAGCAGCCGAGGACGGGACTACGAGCAGTACTTC
d_gene: .; len: 16; abundance: few; v_gene: TRBV6-6; j_gene: TRBJ2-3; CDR3aa: CASSYGLASSTDTQYF; CDR3nt: TGTGCCAGCAGTTACGGGCTAGCGTCTAGCACAGATACGCAGTATTTT
d_gene: .; len: 13; abundance: .; v_gene: TRBV28; j_gene: TRBJ1-2; CDR3aa: CASSVHPIYGYTF; CDR3nt: TGTGCCAGCAGTGTTCACCCTATCTATGGCTACACCTTC
d_gene: TRBD2; len: 16; abundance: .; v_gene: TRBV7-2; j_gene: TRBJ2-2; CDR3aa: CASSSRTSPNTGELFF; CDR3nt: TGTGCCAGCAGCTCCCGGACTAGCCCGAACACCGGGGAGCTGTTTTTT
d_gene: TRBD1; len: 15; abundance: once; v_gene: TRBV5-1; j_gene: TRBJ2-3; CDR3aa: CASSPGTGVTDTQYF; CDR3nt: TGCGCCAGCAGCCCGGGGACAGGGGTTACAGATACGCAGTATTTT
d_gene: .; len: 18; abundance: .; v_gene: TRBV19; j_gene: TRBJ2-1; CDR3aa: CASSIYLLGVSSYNEQFF; CDR3nt: TGTGCCAGTAGTATCTATCTTTTAGGAGTAAGCTCCTACAATGAGCAGTTCTTC
d_gene: .; len: 14; abundance: .; v_gene: TRBV7-3; j_gene: TRBJ2-2; CDR3aa: CASSFISGAGELFF; CDR3nt: TGTGCCAGCAGCTTCATTTCGGGAGCCGGGGAGCTGTTTTTT
d_gene: .; len: 11; abundance: .; v_gene: TRBV20-1; j_gene: TRBJ2-7; CDR3aa: CSARVGYEQYF; CDR3nt: TGCAGTGCTAGAGTGGGGTACGAGCAGTACTTC
d_gene: .; len: 15; abundance: once; v_gene: TRBV9; j_gene: TRBJ2-3; CDR3aa: CASSVASRPTDTQYF; CDR3nt: TGTGCCAGCAGCGTAGCCTCCAGGCCCACAGATACGCAGTATTTT
d_gene: .; len: 17; abundance: .; v_gene: TRBV25-1; j_gene: TRBJ2-7; CDR3aa: CASSEFPPRSSSYEQYF; CDR3nt: TGTGCCAGCAGTGAATTTCCCCCTCGTTCGAGCTCCTACGAGCAGTACTTC
d_gene: TRBD1; len: 14; abundance: .; v_gene: TRBV18; j_gene: TRBJ1-1; CDR3aa: CASSHRAGGTEAFF; CDR3nt: TGTGCCAGCTCACACCGTGCAGGGGGCACTGAAGCTTTCTTT
d_gene: .; len: 13; abundance: .; v_gene: TRBV27; j_gene: TRBJ1-1; CDR3aa: CASRTRGQSEAFF; CDR3nt: TGTGCCAGCAGAACCAGGGGCCAGAGTGAAGCTTTCTTT
d_gene: .; len: 16; abundance: once; v_gene: TRBV7-8; j_gene: TRBJ2-5; CDR3aa: CASSYTQARLQETQYF; CDR3nt: TGTGCCAGCAGCTACACCCAGGCAAGACTCCAAGAGACCCAGTACTTC
d_gene: TRBD1; len: 15; abundance: once; v_gene: TRBV7-3; j_gene: TRBJ2-6; CDR3aa: CASSQQGSGANVLTF; CDR3nt: TGTGCCAGCAGCCAACAGGGGTCTGGGGCCAACGTCCTGACTTTC
d_gene: .; len: 18; abundance: .; v_gene: TRBV23-1; j_gene: TRBJ1-5; CDR3aa: CASSQGQGPQYSNQPQHF; CDR3nt: TGCGCCAGCAGTCAGGGTCAGGGGCCCCAATATAGCAATCAGCCCCAGCATTTT
d_gene: .; len: 13; abundance: .; v_gene: TRBV19; j_gene: TRBJ2-5; CDR3aa: CASSMHQPETQYF; CDR3nt: TGTGCCAGTAGTATGCACCAGCCCGAGACCCAGTACTTC
d_gene: .; len: 14; abundance: .; v_gene: TRBV5-1; j_gene: TRBJ1-1; CDR3aa: CASSLVTAGTEAFF; CDR3nt: TGCGCCAGCAGCTTGGTCACGGCTGGCACTGAAGCTTTCTTT
d_gene: .; len: 13; abundance: .; v_gene: TRBV6-4; j_gene: TRBJ1-1; CDR3aa: CASSAIVGTEAFF; CDR3nt: TGTGCCAGCAGTGCAATAGTTGGCACTGAAGCTTTCTTT
d_gene: .; len: 14; abundance: .; v_gene: TRBV2; j_gene: TRBJ2-7; CDR3aa: CASSERGGPYEQYF; CDR3nt: TGTGCCAGCAGTGAACGGGGAGGACCCTACGAGCAGTACTTC
d_gene: .; len: 17; abundance: .; v_gene: TRBV5-1; j_gene: TRBJ1-2; CDR3aa: CASSLSLMRGDNYGYTF; CDR3nt: TGCGCCAGCAGCTTGTCATTAATGAGGGGAGACAACTATGGCTACACCTTC
d_gene: .; len: 16; abundance: .; v_gene: TRBV7-6; j_gene: TRBJ2-1; CDR3aa: CASSLDAAGRNNEQFF; CDR3nt: TGTGCCAGCAGTTTAGATGCCGCAGGGAGGAACAATGAGCAGTTCTTC
d_gene: .; len: 14; abundance: .; v_gene: TRBV29-1; j_gene: TRBJ2-7; CDR3aa: CSVKRQESSYEQYF; CDR3nt: TGCAGCGTAAAACGACAGGAGAGCTCCTACGAGCAGTACTTC
d_gene: TRBD2; len: 17; abundance: few; v_gene: TRBV5-4; j_gene: TRBJ2-3; CDR3aa: CASSSGIAGGPADTQYF; CDR3nt: TGTGCCAGCAGCTCCGGGATAGCGGGAGGGCCGGCAGATACGCAGTATTTT
d_gene: TRBD2; len: 15; abundance: .; v_gene: TRBV30; j_gene: TRBJ2-1; CDR3aa: CAWGGRGGRDNEQFF; CDR3nt: TGTGCCTGGGGCGGCCGGGGCGGGAGGGACAATGAGCAGTTCTTC
d_gene: .; len: 13; abundance: .; v_gene: TRBV9; j_gene: TRBJ1-2; CDR3aa: CASSVVSGEGYTF; CDR3nt: TGTGCCAGCAGCGTAGTTTCAGGGGAGGGCTACACCTTC
d_gene: .; len: 13; abundance: .; v_gene: TRBV5-4; j_gene: TRBJ2-7; CDR3aa: CASSRSGPYEQYF; CDR3nt: TGTGCCAGCAGCCGTAGCGGACCCTACGAGCAGTACTTC
d_gene: .; len: 14; abundance: .; v_gene: TRBV5-1; j_gene: TRBJ1-5; CDR3aa: CASSLKGPEGAQHF; CDR3nt: TGCGCCAGCAGCCTGAAGGGCCCTGAGGGGGCCCAGCATTTT
d_gene: .; len: 15; abundance: .; v_gene: TRBV18; j_gene: TRBJ1-1; CDR3aa: CASSMGHLLNTEAFF; CDR3nt: TGTGCCAGCTCCATGGGACACCTGTTGAACACTGAAGCTTTCTTT
d_gene: TRBD2; len: 19; abundance: .; v_gene: TRBV9; j_gene: TRBJ2-1; CDR3aa: CASSVEAGLAGGRYNEQFF; CDR3nt: TGTGCCAGCAGCGTAGAGGCGGGACTAGCGGGAGGGCGCTACAATGAGCAGTTCTTC
d_gene: .; len: 14; abundance: .; v_gene: TRBV18; j_gene: TRBJ2-3; CDR3aa: CASSPGLNTDTQYF; CDR3nt: TGTGCCAGCTCACCCGGACTGAACACAGATACGCAGTATTTT